The rows below give T cell receptor beta chains drawn from one sample of a study of identical twins. Using its own MiXCR run on the 5' RACE reads, TCRdb lists one record per CDR3 protein. The data show 400,000 to 550,000 distinct CDR3 sequences, less than 25% seen once. The same sample was also studied in work on T cells expressing NK-cell markers.

The sequenced sample was CD4+ T cells sorted from blood. These TCRs come from a woman between 18 and 29 years old in good health. Each CDR3 is given with its conserved first and last residue. D genes are given only for firm matches. Rows may omit the clone size; those that give it use once, few, many or a size class.

size	D	length	V	J	CDR3	DNA
few	TRBD2	16	TRBV20-1	TRBJ2-3	CSARTPLAVTTDTQYF	TGCAGTGCTAGAACTCCACTAGCGGTAACCACAGATACGCAGTATTTT
.	.	13	TRBV7-9	TRBJ1-1	CASSFSSFTEAFF	TGTGCCAGCAGCTTTTCGTCCTTCACTGAAGCTTTCTTT
many	.	12	TRBV5-1	TRBJ2-7	CASSRPGGEQYF	TGCGCCAGCAGCCGTCCAGGTGGGGAGCAGTACTTC
few	.	14	TRBV5-6	TRBJ2-7	CASSQISISYEQYF	TGTGCCAGCAGCCAAATTTCGATCTCCTACGAGCAGTACTTC
many	.	14	TRBV20-1	TRBJ2-3	CSAKLREFTDTQYF	TGCAGTGCTAAGTTGCGGGAATTCACAGATACGCAGTATTTT
many	.	11	TRBV10-3	TRBJ2-1	CAISESSKQFF	TGTGCCATCAGTGAGTCGTCAAAGCAGTTCTTC
few	.	13	TRBV20-1	TRBJ1-1	CSAMENWNTEAFF	TGCAGTGCTATGGAAAACTGGAACACTGAAGCTTTCTTT
.	TRBD2	16	TRBV7-2	TRBJ2-7	CASSPRELAGFYEQYF	TGTGCCAGCAGCCCGAGGGAACTAGCGGGATTTTACGAGCAGTACTTC
.	.	14	TRBV11-3	TRBJ1-1	CASSLVRRNTEAFF	TGTGCCAGCAGCTTGGTACGGAGGAACACTGAAGCTTTCTTT
many	.	14	TRBV12-3/TRBV12-4	TRBJ2-2	CASRDGHNTGELFF	TGTGCCAGCAGAGACGGTCACAACACCGGGGAGCTGTTTTTT
.	.	12	TRBV6-2/TRBV6-3	TRBJ2-7	CASSFLRAEQYF	TGTGCCAGCAGTTTCCTAAGGGCGGAGCAGTACTTC
few	.	16	TRBV27	TRBJ1-4	CASSFYGDGTNEKLFF	TGTGCCAGCAGTTTTTATGGGGATGGAACTAATGAAAAACTGTTTTTT
.	TRBD1	15	TRBV7-9	TRBJ2-5	CASSLALTGKETQYF	TGTGCCAGCAGCTTAGCGCTGACAGGGAAAGAGACCCAGTACTTC
.	.	13	TRBV20-1	TRBJ2-3	CSVGLATTDTQYF	TGCAGTGTTGGTTTGGCTACCACAGATACGCAGTATTTT
.	TRBD2	19	TRBV11-2	TRBJ2-3	CASSLVGLAGGPGADTQYF	TGTGCCAGCAGCTTAGTCGGGCTAGCGGGAGGGCCCGGGGCAGATACGCAGTATTTT
.	TRBD2	14	TRBV6-1	TRBJ2-7	CACGRAGGTYEQYF	TGTGCCTGCGGGAGAGCGGGAGGGACCTACGAGCAGTACTTC
few	.	12	TRBV29-1	TRBJ1-2	CSVEGSRYGYTF	TGCAGCGTTGAGGGCAGCCGCTATGGCTACACCTTC
few	.	14	TRBV12-3/TRBV12-4	TRBJ2-1	CASRPRAPYNEQFF	TGTGCCAGCAGACCTAGGGCCCCCTACAATGAGCAGTTCTTC
.	TRBD2	15	TRBV5-6	TRBJ2-1	CASSFGLAGGHEQFF	TGTGCCAGCAGCTTCGGGCTAGCGGGGGGTCATGAGCAGTTCTTC
.	.	14	TRBV6-2/TRBV6-3	TRBJ2-7	CASNDRFLTYEQYF	TGTGCCAGCAACGACAGGTTTTTGACCTACGAGCAGTACTTC
few	.	14	TRBV4-3	TRBJ2-1	CASSQELGSGEQFF	TGCGCCAGCAGCCAAGAGCTGGGTAGCGGTGAGCAGTTCTTC
.	.	12	TRBV29-1	TRBJ2-5	CSVPLSDETQYF	TGCAGCGTTCCGCTTAGCGACGAGACCCAGTACTTC
many	TRBD1	12	TRBV12-3/TRBV12-4	TRBJ1-5	CASSPGGWPQHF	TGTGCCAGCAGCCCAGGGGGCTGGCCCCAGCATTTT
.	.	11	TRBV29-1	TRBJ2-3	CSVGHADTQYF	TGCAGCGTTGGCCACGCGGATACGCAGTATTTT
few	.	13	TRBV20-1	TRBJ1-5	CSAKKADHQPQHF	TGCAGTGCGAAAAAGGCGGACCATCAGCCCCAGCATTTT
once	.	13	TRBV2	TRBJ1-6	CASTVQPGSPLHF	TGTGCCAGCACCGTACAGCCAGGGTCACCCCTCCACTTT
many	.	12	TRBV12-3/TRBV12-4	TRBJ1-2	CASRGWVLGYTF	TGTGCCAGCAGAGGCTGGGTCCTTGGCTACACCTTC
many	TRBD2	14	TRBV7-2	TRBJ2-1	CASSLVLAGDEQFF	TGTGCCAGCAGCTTAGTACTAGCGGGCGATGAGCAGTTCTTC
few	TRBD2	19	TRBV6-5	TRBJ2-7	CASSYRGLAGGMISYEQYF	TGTGCCAGCAGTTACCGGGGACTAGCGGGGGGGATGATCTCCTACGAGCAGTACTTC
.	TRBD1	15	TRBV5-1	TRBJ2-5	CASSLQGAQGETQYF	TGCGCCAGCAGCTTACAGGGGGCGCAGGGAGAGACCCAGTACTTC
.	TRBD2	17	TRBV10-3	TRBJ2-7	CAISEPGLAGELYEQYF	TGTGCCATCAGTGAGCCCGGACTAGCGGGGGAACTCTACGAGCAGTACTTC